The TCR beta chain under discussion was sequenced for a study of T cells in localized non-small cell lung cancer. Whole-study results and caveats: Longer survival (overall) was linked to higher T cell density in blood. T cell clonality was highest in uninvolved adjacent lung, above tumor.

The CDR3 is 15 amino acids. Germline lookup yields CDR1 SGHTA and CDR2 FQGNSA. The V gene lost 5 bases and the J gene lost 7 bases, with 20 bases spanning the gap. The assay was immunoSEQ multiplex PCR, and TCRdb's table has in-frame clones only and misses some. The sample records 58,000 or so clones, about 90% being singletons. A word on this clone: Its antigen remains unidentified.

The sample was peripheral blood, taken before any cancer treatment. This chain connects TRBV7-2 to TRBJ1-1; a possible D gene is TRBD1 (5 bases). The source is a woman aged 35 to 70 with stage I lung adenocarcinoma. CDR3 coding DNA: TGTGCCAGCAGCCCTGCATTGGGGCCAGGGAGTGAAGCTTTCTTT. Protein product: CASSPALGPGSEAFF.